This T cell receptor beta chain was captured by sequencing in a study of beta chain features in type 1 diabetes. Notes on the study in general: With patients and controls alike, PCR might favor shorter templates to an equal degree.

cDNA synthesis used the whole RNA isolate, giving expressed TCRB sequences. Data came from immunoSEQ multiplex PCR; TCRdb stores just in-frame clones and leaves some out. The sample carries about 40,000 clones, approximately 60% recorded once. Comment on this clone: Its cognate antigen is unknown.

The J segment lost 0 bases and the V segment lost 1 base, leaving 7 bases of the junction unmatched. The CDR3 length is 17 residues. In germline, CDR1 is SQVTM, CDR2 ANQGSEA. The receptor was derived from a woman aged 25 to 39 in good health. This sequence joins TRBV29-1 and TRBJ2-1; 9 bases align to TRBD2. Input material: Tregs from blood. The CDR3 reads CSVEGTSVTRSYNEQFF. As DNA, the CDR3 is TGCAGCGTTGAAGGGACTAGCGTCACCCGCTCCTACAATGAGCAGTTCTTC.